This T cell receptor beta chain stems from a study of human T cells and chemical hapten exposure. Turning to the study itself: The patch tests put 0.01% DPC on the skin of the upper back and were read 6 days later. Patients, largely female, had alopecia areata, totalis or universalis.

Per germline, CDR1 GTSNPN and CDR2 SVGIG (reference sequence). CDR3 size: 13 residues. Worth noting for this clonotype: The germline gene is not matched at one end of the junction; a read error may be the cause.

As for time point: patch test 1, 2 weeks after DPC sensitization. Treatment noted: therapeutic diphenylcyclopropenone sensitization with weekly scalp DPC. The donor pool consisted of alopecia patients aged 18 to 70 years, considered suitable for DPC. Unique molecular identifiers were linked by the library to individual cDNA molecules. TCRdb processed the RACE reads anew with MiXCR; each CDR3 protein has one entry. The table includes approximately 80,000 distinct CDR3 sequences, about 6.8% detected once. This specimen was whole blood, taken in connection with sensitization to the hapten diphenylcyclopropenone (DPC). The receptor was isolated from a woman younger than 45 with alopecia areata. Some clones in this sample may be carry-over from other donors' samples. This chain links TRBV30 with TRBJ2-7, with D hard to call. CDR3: CAWSDWSSDEQYF. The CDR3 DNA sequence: TGTGCCTGGAGCGACTGGAGCTCCGACGAGCAGTACTTC.